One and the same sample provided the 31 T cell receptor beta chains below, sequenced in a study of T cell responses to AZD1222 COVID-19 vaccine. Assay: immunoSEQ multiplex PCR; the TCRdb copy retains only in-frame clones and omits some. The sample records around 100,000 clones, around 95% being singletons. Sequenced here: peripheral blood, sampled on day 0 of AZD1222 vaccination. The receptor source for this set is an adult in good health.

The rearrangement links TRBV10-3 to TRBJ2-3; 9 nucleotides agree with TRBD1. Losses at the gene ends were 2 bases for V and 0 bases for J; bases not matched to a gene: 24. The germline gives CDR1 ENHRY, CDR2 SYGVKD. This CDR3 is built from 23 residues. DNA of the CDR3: TGTGCCATCAGTGAGCCCCCCGGGACAGGGATAGGGCGGGGTTCAGCTAGCACAGATACGCAGTATTTT. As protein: CAISEPPGTGIGRGSASTDTQYF.

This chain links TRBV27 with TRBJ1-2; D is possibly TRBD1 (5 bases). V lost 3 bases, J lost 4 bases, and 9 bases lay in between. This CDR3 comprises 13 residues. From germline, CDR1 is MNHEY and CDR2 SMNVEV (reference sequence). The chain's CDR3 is CASSLGQGYGYTF. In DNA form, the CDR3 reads TGTGCCAGCAGTTTGGGGCAGGGCTATGGCTACACCTTC.

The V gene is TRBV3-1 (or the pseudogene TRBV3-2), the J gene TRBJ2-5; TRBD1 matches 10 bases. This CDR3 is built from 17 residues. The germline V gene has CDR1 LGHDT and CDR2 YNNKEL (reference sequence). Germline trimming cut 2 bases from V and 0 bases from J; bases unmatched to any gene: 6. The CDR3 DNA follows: TGTGCCAGCAGCCAATTGGGGACAGGGGCGTACCAAGAGACCCAGTACTTC. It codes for CASSQLGTGAYQETQYF.

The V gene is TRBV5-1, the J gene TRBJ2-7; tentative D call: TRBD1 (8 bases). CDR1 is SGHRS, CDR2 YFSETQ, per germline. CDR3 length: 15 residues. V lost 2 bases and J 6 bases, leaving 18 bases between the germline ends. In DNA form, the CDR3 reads TGCGCCAGCAGCTTACAGGGGGGAGGGCCGTTCGAGCAGTACTTC. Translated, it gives CASSLQGGGPFEQYF.

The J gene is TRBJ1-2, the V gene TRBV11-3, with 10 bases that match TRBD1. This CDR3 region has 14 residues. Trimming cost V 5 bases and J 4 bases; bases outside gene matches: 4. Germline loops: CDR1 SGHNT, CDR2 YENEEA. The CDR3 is CASSPGTGVYGYTF. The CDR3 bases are TGTGCCAGCAGCCCGGGGACAGGGGTCTATGGCTACACCTTC.

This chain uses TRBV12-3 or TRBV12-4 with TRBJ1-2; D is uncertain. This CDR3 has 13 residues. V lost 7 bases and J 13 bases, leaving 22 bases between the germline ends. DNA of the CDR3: TGTGCCAGCAAACAAACCCGGGAGTTAATTTCCACCTTC. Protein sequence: CASKQTRELISTF.

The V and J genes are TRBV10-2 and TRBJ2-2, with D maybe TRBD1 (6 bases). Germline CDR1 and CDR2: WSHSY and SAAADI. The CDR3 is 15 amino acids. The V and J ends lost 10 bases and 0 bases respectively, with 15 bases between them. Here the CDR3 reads CATFWGPANTGELFF. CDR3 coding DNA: TGCGCCACTTTCTGGGGGCCCGCGAACACCGGGGAGCTGTTTTTT.

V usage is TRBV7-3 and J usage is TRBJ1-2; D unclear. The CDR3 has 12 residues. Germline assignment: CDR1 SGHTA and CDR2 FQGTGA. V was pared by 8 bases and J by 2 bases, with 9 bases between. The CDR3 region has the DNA TGTGCCAGCTCAGGAGACAACTATGGCTACACCTTC. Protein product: CASSGDNYGYTF.

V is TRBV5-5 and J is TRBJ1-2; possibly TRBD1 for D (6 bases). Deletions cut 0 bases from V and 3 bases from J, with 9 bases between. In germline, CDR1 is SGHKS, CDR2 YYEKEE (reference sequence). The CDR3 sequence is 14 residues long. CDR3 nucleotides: TGTGCCAGCAGCTTGGGACAGGTCGACTATGGCTACACCTTC. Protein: CASSLGQVDYGYTF.

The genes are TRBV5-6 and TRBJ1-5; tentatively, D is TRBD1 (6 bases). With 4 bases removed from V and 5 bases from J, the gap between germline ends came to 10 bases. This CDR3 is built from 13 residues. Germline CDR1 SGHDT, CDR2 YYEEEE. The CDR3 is CASSLQGDQPQHF. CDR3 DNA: TGTGCCAGCAGCCTACAGGGTGATCAGCCCCAGCATTTT. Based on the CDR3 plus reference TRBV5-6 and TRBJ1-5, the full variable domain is DAGVTQSPTHLIKTRGQQVTLRCSPKSGHDTVSWYQQALGQGPQFIFQYYEEEERQRGNFPDRFSGHQFPNYSSELNVNALLLGDSALYLCASSLQGDQPQHFGDGTRLSIL.

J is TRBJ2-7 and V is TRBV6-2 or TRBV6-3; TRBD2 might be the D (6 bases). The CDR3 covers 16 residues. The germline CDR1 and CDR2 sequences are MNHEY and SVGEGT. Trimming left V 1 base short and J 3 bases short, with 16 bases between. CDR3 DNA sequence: TGTGCCAGCAGTTACTTTTTTGGCGGGAACCACTACGAGCAGTACTTC. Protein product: CASSYFFGGNHYEQYF.

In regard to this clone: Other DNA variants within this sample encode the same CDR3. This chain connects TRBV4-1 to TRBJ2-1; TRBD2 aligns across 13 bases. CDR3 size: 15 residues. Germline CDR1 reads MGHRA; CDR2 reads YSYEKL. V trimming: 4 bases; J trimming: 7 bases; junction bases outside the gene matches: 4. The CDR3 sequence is CASSPLAGGPNEQFF. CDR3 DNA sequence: TGCGCCAGCAGCCCACTAGCGGGAGGGCCAAATGAGCAGTTCTTC.

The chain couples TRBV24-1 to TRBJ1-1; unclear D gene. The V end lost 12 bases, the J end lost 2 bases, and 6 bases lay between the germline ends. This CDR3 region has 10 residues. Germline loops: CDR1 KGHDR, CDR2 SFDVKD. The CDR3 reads CASPNTEAFF. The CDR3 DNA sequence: TGTGCCTCCCCAAACACTGAAGCTTTCTTT.

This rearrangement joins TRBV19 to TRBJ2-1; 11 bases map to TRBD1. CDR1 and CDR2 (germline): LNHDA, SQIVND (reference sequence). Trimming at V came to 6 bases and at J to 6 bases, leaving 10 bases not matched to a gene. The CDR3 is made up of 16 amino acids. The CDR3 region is CASSSVGTGGSNEQFF. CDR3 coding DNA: TGTGCCAGTAGCAGCGTGGGGACAGGGGGAAGCAATGAGCAGTTCTTC.

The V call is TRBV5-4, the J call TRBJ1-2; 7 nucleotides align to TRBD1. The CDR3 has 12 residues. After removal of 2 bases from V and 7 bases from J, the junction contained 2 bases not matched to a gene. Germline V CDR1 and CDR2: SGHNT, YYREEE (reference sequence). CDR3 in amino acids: CASSLRQGGYTF. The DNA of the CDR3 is TGTGCCAGCAGCTTACGACAGGGTGGCTACACCTTC.

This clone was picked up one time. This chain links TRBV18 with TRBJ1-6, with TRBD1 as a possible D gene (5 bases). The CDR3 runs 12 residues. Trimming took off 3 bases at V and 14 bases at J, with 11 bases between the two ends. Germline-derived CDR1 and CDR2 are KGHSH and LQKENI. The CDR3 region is CASSPTEGSLHF. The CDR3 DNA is TGTGCCAGCTCACCGACAGAAGGGTCCCTCCACTTT.

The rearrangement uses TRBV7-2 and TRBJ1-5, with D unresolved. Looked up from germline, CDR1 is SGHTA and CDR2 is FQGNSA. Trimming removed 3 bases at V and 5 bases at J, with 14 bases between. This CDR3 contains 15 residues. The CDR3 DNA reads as TGTGCCAGCAGCTTGAGAGAGGAGGGCGATCAGCCCCAGCATTTT. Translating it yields CASSLREEGDQPQHF.

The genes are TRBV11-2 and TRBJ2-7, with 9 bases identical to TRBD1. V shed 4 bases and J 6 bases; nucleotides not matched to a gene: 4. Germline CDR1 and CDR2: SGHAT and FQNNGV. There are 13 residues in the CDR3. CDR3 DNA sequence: TGTGCCAGCAGCTCAGGGACAGGGAGCGAGCAGTACTTC. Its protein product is CASSSGTGSEQYF.

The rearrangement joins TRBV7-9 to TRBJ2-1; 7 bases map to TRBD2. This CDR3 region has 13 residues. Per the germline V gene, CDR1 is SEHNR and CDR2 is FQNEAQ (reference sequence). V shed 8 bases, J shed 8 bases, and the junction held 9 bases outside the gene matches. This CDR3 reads CASGLDLLHEQFF. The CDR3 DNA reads TGTGCCAGCGGACTAGACCTCTTGCATGAGCAGTTCTTC. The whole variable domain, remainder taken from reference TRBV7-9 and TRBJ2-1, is DTGVSQNPRHKITKRGQNVTFRCDPISEHNRLYWYRQTLGQGPEFLTYFQNEAQLEKSRLLSDRFSAERPKGSFSTLEIQRTEQGDSAMYLCASGLDLLHEQFFGPGTRLTVL.

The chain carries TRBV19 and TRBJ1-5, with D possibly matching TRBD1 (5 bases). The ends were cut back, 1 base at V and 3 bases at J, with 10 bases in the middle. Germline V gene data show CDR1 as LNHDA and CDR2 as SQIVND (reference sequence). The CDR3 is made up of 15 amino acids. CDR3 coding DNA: TGTGCCAGTAGTATAGGTCAGGGCCCCAATCAGCCCCAGCATTTT. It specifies CASSIGQGPNQPQHF.

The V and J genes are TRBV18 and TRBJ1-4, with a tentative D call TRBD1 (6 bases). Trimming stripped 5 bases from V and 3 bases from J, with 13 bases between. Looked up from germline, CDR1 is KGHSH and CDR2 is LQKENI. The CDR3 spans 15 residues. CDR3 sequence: CASSLLDSSNEKLFF. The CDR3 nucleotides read TGTGCCAGCTCATTACTGGACAGCTCTAATGAAAAACTGTTTTTT.

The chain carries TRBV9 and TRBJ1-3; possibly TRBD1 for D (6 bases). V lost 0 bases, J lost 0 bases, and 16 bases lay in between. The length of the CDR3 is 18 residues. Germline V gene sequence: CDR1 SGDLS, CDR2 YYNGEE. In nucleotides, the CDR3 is TGTGCCAGCAGCGTAGGTTCGGGGGGCGGCAACTCTGGAAACACCATATATTTT. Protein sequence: CASSVGSGGGNSGNTIYF.

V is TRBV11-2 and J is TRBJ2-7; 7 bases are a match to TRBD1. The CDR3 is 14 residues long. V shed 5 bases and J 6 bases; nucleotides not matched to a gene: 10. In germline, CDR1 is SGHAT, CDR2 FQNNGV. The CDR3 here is CASSLPTGSREQYF. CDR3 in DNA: TGTGCCAGCAGCCTCCCGACAGGGTCGCGCGAGCAGTACTTC.

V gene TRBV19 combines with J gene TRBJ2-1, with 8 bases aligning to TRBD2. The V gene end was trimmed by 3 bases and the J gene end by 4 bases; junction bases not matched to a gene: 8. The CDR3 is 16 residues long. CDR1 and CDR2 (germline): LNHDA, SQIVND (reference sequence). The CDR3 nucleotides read TGTGCCAGTAGTATGTCGCCGGGACTAGTGTACAATGAGCAGTTCTTC. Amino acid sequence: CASSMSPGLVYNEQFF.

The CDR3 protein is CASSFSGGAFPKTQYF. In DNA, the CDR3 is TGTGCCAGCAGCTTTAGCGGGGGGGCCTTTCCAAAGACCCAGTACTTC. V is TRBV5-4 and J is TRBJ2-5, with 11 nucleotides matching TRBD2. This CDR3 is built from 16 residues. The trim removed 2 bases at V and 6 bases at J, leaving 9 bases unmatched. CDR1 and CDR2 (germline): SGHNT, YYREEE (reference sequence). Complete variable domain (other parts from reference TRBV5-4 and TRBJ2-5): ETGVTQSPTHLIKTRGQQVTLRCSSQSGHNTVSWYQQALGQGPQFIFQYYREEENGRGNFPPRFSGLQFPNYSSELNVNALELDDSALYLCASSFSGGAFPKTQYFGPGTRLLVL.

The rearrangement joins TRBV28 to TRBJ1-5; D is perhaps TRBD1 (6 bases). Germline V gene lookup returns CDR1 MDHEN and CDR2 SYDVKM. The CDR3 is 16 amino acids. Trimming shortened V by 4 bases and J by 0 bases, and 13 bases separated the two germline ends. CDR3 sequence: CASSSGDTYSNQPQHF. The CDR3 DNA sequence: TGTGCCAGCAGTTCTGGGGACACCTATAGCAATCAGCCCCAGCATTTT.

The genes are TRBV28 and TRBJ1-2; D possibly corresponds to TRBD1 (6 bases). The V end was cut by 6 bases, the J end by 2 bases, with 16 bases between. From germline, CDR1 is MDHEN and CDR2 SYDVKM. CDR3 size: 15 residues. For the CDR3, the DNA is TGTGCCAGCAGCAAATTGATCACAGGGAACTATGGCTACACCTTC. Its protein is CASSKLITGNYGYTF.

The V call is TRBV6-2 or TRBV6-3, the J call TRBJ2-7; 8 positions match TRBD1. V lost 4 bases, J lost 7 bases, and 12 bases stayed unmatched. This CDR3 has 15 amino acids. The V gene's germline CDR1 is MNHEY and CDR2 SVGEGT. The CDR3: CASSSVDRVIWEQYF. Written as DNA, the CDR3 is TGTGCCAGCAGTTCCGTGGACAGGGTAATATGGGAGCAGTACTTC.

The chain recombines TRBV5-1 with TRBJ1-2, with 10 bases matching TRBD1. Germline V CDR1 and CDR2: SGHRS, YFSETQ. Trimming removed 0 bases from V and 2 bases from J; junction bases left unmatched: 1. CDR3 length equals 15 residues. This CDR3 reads CASSLEGQGNYGYTF. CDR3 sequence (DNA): TGCGCCAGCAGCTTGGAGGGACAGGGGAACTATGGCTACACCTTC.

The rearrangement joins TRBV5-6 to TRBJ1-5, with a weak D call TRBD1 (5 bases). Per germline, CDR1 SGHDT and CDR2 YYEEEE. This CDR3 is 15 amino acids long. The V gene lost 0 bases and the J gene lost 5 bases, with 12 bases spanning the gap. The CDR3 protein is CASSLATEPDQPQHF. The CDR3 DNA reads TGTGCCAGCAGCTTGGCGACAGAACCCGATCAGCCCCAGCATTTT.

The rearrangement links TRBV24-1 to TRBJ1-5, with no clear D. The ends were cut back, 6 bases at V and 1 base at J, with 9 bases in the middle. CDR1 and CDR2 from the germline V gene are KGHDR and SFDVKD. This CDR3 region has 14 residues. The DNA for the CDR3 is TGTGCCACCAGTACTACAGAGAGCAATCAGCCCCAGCATTTT. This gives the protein CATSTTESNQPQHF.